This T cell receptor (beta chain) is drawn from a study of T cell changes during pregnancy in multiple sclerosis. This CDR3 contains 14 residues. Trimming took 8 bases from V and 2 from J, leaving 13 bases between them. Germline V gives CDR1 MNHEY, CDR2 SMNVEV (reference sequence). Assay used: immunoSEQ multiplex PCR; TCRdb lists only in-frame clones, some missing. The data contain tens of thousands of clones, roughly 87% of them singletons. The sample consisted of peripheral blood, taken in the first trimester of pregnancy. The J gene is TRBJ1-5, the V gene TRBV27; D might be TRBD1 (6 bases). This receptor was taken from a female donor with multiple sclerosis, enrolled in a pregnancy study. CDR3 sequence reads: CASGLDRRNQPQHF. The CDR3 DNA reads TGTGCCAGCGGCCTGGACAGACGCAATCAGCCCCAGCATTTT.